Listed below are T cell receptor beta chains from one sample, sequenced in a study of cytomegalovirus exposure and HLA in healthy donors. TCRdb's table, derived via immunoSEQ multiplex PCR, lists solely in-frame clones and lacks some. The sample yields approximately 120,000 clones, 75% to 80% seen once. The sequenced sample consisted of PBMCs. The receptors were gathered from a middle-aged man in good health and CMV-seronegative. The CDR3 runs from the conserved cysteine through the conserved F or W. A D gene is named only where the DNA matches it firmly. Only part of the rows carry a size: once, few, many, or a class if the clone is expanded.

j_gene: TRBJ2-7
v_gene: TRBV7-2
len: 14
d_gene: TRBD1
abundance: .
CDR3aa: CASSKQGAGYEQYF
CDR3nt: TGTGCCAGCAGCAAACAGGGGGCGGGCTACGAGCAGTACTTC

j_gene: TRBJ2-5
v_gene: TRBV19
len: 15
d_gene: .
abundance: .
CDR3aa: CASSIGAERQETQYF
CDR3nt: TGTGCCAGTAGTATTGGAGCAGAACGCCAAGAGACCCAGTACTTC

j_gene: TRBJ2-7
v_gene: TRBV18
len: 14
d_gene: .
abundance: .
CDR3aa: CASSSGTGAYEQYF
CDR3nt: TGTGCCAGCTCATCCGGGACGGGGGCCTACGAGCAGTACTTC

j_gene: TRBJ2-2
v_gene: TRBV19
len: 13
d_gene: .
abundance: .
CDR3aa: CASELGAIGELFF
CDR3nt: TGTGCCAGCGAGTTGGGGGCGATCGGGGAGCTGTTTTTT

j_gene: TRBJ1-3
v_gene: TRBV5-1
len: 14
d_gene: .
abundance: once
CDR3aa: CASSLGQVSNTIYF
CDR3nt: TGCGCCAGCAGCTTGGGCCAGGTATCGAACACCATATATTTT

j_gene: TRBJ1-1
v_gene: TRBV5-6
len: 12
d_gene: .
abundance: .
CDR3aa: CASSLVATEAFF
CDR3nt: TGTGCCAGCAGCTTGGTGGCCACAGAAGCTTTCTTT

j_gene: TRBJ2-3
v_gene: TRBV6-1
len: 14
d_gene: TRBD1
abundance: .
CDR3aa: CASSDRGRGDTQYF
CDR3nt: TGTGCCAGCAGTGACAGGGGGCGAGGAGATACGCAGTATTTT

j_gene: TRBJ2-1
v_gene: TRBV5-1
len: 15
d_gene: TRBD2
abundance: .
CDR3aa: CASSLAGGAGNEQFF
CDR3nt: TGCGCCAGCAGCTTGGCCGGGGGGGCTGGTAATGAGCAGTTCTTC

j_gene: TRBJ1-4
v_gene: TRBV5-4
len: 18
d_gene: TRBD1
abundance: .
CDR3aa: CASSRDRGLFGSNEKLFF
CDR3nt: TGTGCCAGCAGCAGGGACAGGGGTCTCTTCGGTTCTAATGAAAAACTGTTTTTT

j_gene: TRBJ1-1
v_gene: TRBV4-3
len: 15
d_gene: TRBD1
abundance: .
CDR3aa: CASSQSRQGNTEAFF
CDR3nt: TGCGCCAGCAGCCAATCTAGACAGGGGAACACTGAAGCTTTCTTT

j_gene: TRBJ2-7
v_gene: TRBV10-3
len: 14
d_gene: TRBD1
abundance: .
CDR3aa: CAIREQGALREQYF
CDR3nt: TGTGCCATCAGGGAACAGGGGGCTTTGCGGGAGCAGTACTTC

j_gene: TRBJ2-1
v_gene: TRBV11-2
len: 15
d_gene: TRBD2
abundance: .
CDR3aa: CASSFVGGRGTEQFF
CDR3nt: TGTGCCAGCAGCTTCGTGGGGGGGAGAGGGACTGAGCAGTTCTTC

j_gene: TRBJ2-5
v_gene: TRBV4-3
len: 15
d_gene: .
abundance: .
CDR3aa: CASSSSGQGQETQYF
CDR3nt: TGCGCCAGCAGCTCCTCGGGCCAGGGACAAGAGACCCAGTACTTC

j_gene: TRBJ1-3
v_gene: TRBV2
len: 12
d_gene: .
abundance: .
CDR3aa: CASKEGNTGIEF
CDR3nt: TGTGCCAGCAAAGAAGGTAACACGGGAATTGAATTT

j_gene: TRBJ1-2
v_gene: TRBV7-2
len: 14
d_gene: TRBD1
abundance: .
CDR3aa: CASSTGQGYYGYTF
CDR3nt: TGTGCCAGCAGCACCGGACAGGGGTACTATGGCTACACCTTC

j_gene: TRBJ1-2
v_gene: TRBV7-2
len: 12
d_gene: .
abundance: once
CDR3aa: CASRGSVYGYTF
CDR3nt: TGTGCTAGCAGAGGGAGCGTCTATGGCTACACCTTC

j_gene: TRBJ1-1
v_gene: TRBV6-5
len: 15
d_gene: .
abundance: .
CDR3aa: CASSSNPVIDTEAFF
CDR3nt: TGTGCCAGCAGTTCAAACCCCGTCATAGACACTGAAGCTTTCTTT

j_gene: TRBJ1-2
v_gene: TRBV18
len: 15
d_gene: .
abundance: .
CDR3aa: CASSPIASEGYGYTF
CDR3nt: TGTGCCAGCTCACCAATAGCGTCGGAGGGCTATGGCTACACCTTC

j_gene: TRBJ2-3
v_gene: TRBV9
len: 17
d_gene: TRBD2
abundance: .
CDR3aa: CASSVGPSGGATDTQYF
CDR3nt: TGTGCCAGCAGCGTAGGGCCTAGCGGGGGGGCGACAGATACGCAGTATTTT

j_gene: TRBJ2-2
v_gene: TRBV2
len: 14
d_gene: TRBD1
abundance: .
CDR3aa: CASIQGGNTGELFF
CDR3nt: TGTGCCAGCATACAGGGGGGGAACACCGGGGAGCTGTTTTTT

j_gene: TRBJ2-7
v_gene: TRBV6-4
len: 14
d_gene: TRBD1
abundance: .
CDR3aa: CASSASGQGSEQYF
CDR3nt: TGTGCCAGCAGTGCCTCAGGACAGGGAAGCGAGCAGTACTTC

j_gene: TRBJ1-4
v_gene: TRBV20-1
len: 11
d_gene: .
abundance: few
CDR3aa: CSVDQGGKLFF
CDR3nt: TGCAGTGTCGATCAGGGTGGGAAACTGTTTTTT

j_gene: TRBJ2-2
v_gene: TRBV11-1
len: 16
d_gene: .
abundance: few
CDR3aa: CASSRRPGLYTGELFF
CDR3nt: TGTGCCAGCAGCCGCCGTCCAGGGTTGTACACCGGGGAGCTGTTTTTT

j_gene: TRBJ1-4
v_gene: TRBV30
len: 13
d_gene: .
abundance: few
CDR3aa: CALSMDTYEKLFF
CDR3nt: TGTGCCCTTTCGATGGACACCTATGAAAAACTGTTTTTT

j_gene: TRBJ1-1
v_gene: TRBV18
len: 14
d_gene: .
abundance: .
CDR3aa: CASSRRGMNTEAFF
CDR3nt: TGTGCCAGCTCACGGCGGGGGATGAACACTGAAGCTTTCTTT

j_gene: TRBJ1-6
v_gene: TRBV5-4
len: 16
d_gene: TRBD1
abundance: .
CDR3aa: CASSLAGQGAGSPLHF
CDR3nt: TGTGCCAGCAGCTTGGCGGGGCAGGGGGCAGGGTCACCCCTCCACTTT

j_gene: TRBJ2-1
v_gene: TRBV18
len: 15
d_gene: TRBD2
abundance: .
CDR3aa: CASSPLAGEYNEQFF
CDR3nt: TGTGCCAGCTCTCCCCTAGCGGGGGAATACAATGAGCAGTTCTTC

j_gene: TRBJ1-1
v_gene: TRBV5-1
len: 15
d_gene: .
abundance: .
CDR3aa: CASSLTPTENTEAFF
CDR3nt: TGCGCCAGCAGCTTAACCCCGACAGAGAACACTGAAGCTTTCTTT

j_gene: TRBJ2-7
v_gene: TRBV5-1
len: 19
d_gene: TRBD2
abundance: .
CDR3aa: CASSLDPSGGASRSYEQYF
CDR3nt: TGCGCCAGCAGCTTGGATCCTAGCGGGGGGGCGTCGAGGTCCTACGAGCAGTACTTC

j_gene: TRBJ2-3
v_gene: TRBV5-6
len: 19
d_gene: .
abundance: once
CDR3aa: CASSLLSGGRAVGTDTQYF
CDR3nt: TGTGCCAGCAGCTTGCTGTCAGGTGGACGAGCGGTGGGCACAGATACGCAGTATTTT

j_gene: TRBJ2-7
v_gene: TRBV5-1
len: 15
d_gene: TRBD1
abundance: .
CDR3aa: CASSLAATGGYEQYF
CDR3nt: TGCGCCAGCAGCTTGGCCGCGACAGGGGGATACGAGCAGTACTTC

j_gene: TRBJ1-1
v_gene: TRBV7-9
len: 11
d_gene: TRBD1
abundance: .
CDR3aa: CAGRTGTEAFF
CDR3nt: TGTGCCGGCAGGACAGGAACCGAAGCTTTCTTT

j_gene: TRBJ2-2
v_gene: TRBV11-2
len: 13
d_gene: .
abundance: .
CDR3aa: CASSRQNTGELFF
CDR3nt: TGTGCCAGCAGCCGACAGAACACCGGGGAGCTGTTTTTT

j_gene: TRBJ2-7
v_gene: TRBV7-9
len: 17
d_gene: .
abundance: .
CDR3aa: CASSLLPLRDINREQYF
CDR3nt: TGTGCCAGCAGCCTACTACCACTCCGGGACATAAATCGCGAGCAGTACTTC

j_gene: TRBJ1-1
v_gene: TRBV7-3
len: 15
d_gene: .
abundance: .
CDR3aa: CASNPTPSWNTEAFF
CDR3nt: TGTGCCAGCAACCCTACCCCCTCGTGGAACACTGAAGCTTTCTTT